This T cell receptor (beta chain) emerged from a study of CD8 T cells in ankylosing spondylitis. Broader study findings: Made up of several highly homologous variants, a TCR beta motif appeared characteristic of ankylosing spondylitis blood. Disease-associated clones were reportedly significantly overrepresented in matched ankylosing spondylitis synovial fluid.

The authors made TCR beta libraries by quantitative 5'-RACE with molecular barcodes. TCRdb ran MiXCR on the 5' RACE reads and lists one entry per CDR3 protein. Among 700,000 or so distinct CDR3 sequences listed, under 20% were seen once. The CDR3 is 15 residues long. The V and J ends lost 0 bases and 4 bases respectively, with 16 bases between them. Germline CDR1 is DFQATT and CDR2 is SNEGSKA (reference sequence). As for this clonotype: The antigen is undetermined.

The receptor was derived from a male donor with ankylosing spondylitis. The source material was blood, either unsorted or a sorted T cell fraction (not recorded which). The V gene is TRBV20-1, the J gene TRBJ2-7; D perhaps matches TRBD2 (5 bases). The chain's CDR3 is CSARDLSGGSYEQYF. For the CDR3, the DNA is TGCAGTGCTAGAGATCTTAGTGGTGGGAGTTACGAGCAGTACTTC.